The source of this TCR beta chain is a study of T-cell reconstitution after alpha-beta-depleted transplantation in children. The CDR3 has 12 amino acids. The germline gives CDR1 LGHNT, CDR2 FRNRAP. Trimming removed 5 bases at V and 6 bases at J, with 11 bases between. This clonotype appeared a few times. Preparing the TCRbeta library involved the use of unique molecular identifiers. TCRdb fed the PCR reads into MiXCR, producing one record per CDR3 protein. The sample includes 90,000 to 150,000 distinct CDR3 sequences, more than 20% seen only once; the top ten take approximately 10%. The clonotype originates from a male patient aged 2-15 years who had a stem cell transplant for chronic granulomatous disease, so the T cells may come from the graft donor. The material was PBMCs, mostly from graft donor cells, obtained 180 days after TCRalphabeta/CD19-depleted stem cell transplant. The gene calls are TRBV12-5 and TRBJ2-7; a weak D match, TRBD2 (5 bases). CDR3 sequence: CASGLGSIEQYF. In DNA, the CDR3 is TGTGCTAGTGGTCTGGGGAGTATCGAGCAGTACTTC.